This TCR beta chain is from a study of PD-1 blockade in classical Hodgkin lymphoma. Repertoires were generated with immunoSEQ multiplex PCR, while TCRdb's copy carries only in-frame clones and drops some. The data contain tens of thousands of clones, approximately 76% of them seen just once; the ten biggest clones take up about an eighth. The study, taken as a whole, reports: Excluded were patients who started nivolumab under 1 year after ASCT, a group that had lower diversity. Baseline TCR diversity was reportedly lower in newly diagnosed patients than in healthy donors. It was reported as lower still in relapsed/refractory patients. Researchers reported that CD4+ TCR diversity, though not CD8+, rose significantly by C4D1.

Time point specified: cycle 4 day 1 (C4D1), after 6 weeks of nivolumab. With no exception, relapse followed autologous stem cell transplantation in all patients, and brentuximab vedotin exposure varied. Complete response, partial response or progressive disease constituted the best response categories observed. About this clone itself: The target antigen is unknown.

Trimming took 5 bases from V and 2 from J; bases not matched to a gene: 0. The length of the CDR3 is 13 residues. Germline lookup yields CDR1 SGHTA and CDR2 FQGTGA. V and J are TRBV7-3 and TRBJ2-5; 9 bases line up with TRBD1. The sample consisted of peripheral blood mononuclear cells (PBMCs), taken before the fourth cycle of nivolumab. The source is a human donor with classical Hodgkin lymphoma. The DNA of the CDR3 is TGTGCCAGCAGCGACAGGGGGCAAGAGACCCAGTACTTC. Translating gives CASSDRGQETQYF.